This T cell receptor (beta chain) was documented in a study of T cells in Graves' hyperthyroidism and ophthalmopathy. Study as a whole: Specimen type is peripheral blood, collected at initial diagnosis prior to any treatment.

The CDR3 contains 13 residues. The V and J ends lost 5 bases and 8 bases respectively, with 13 bases between them. CDR1 and CDR2 from the germline V gene are SGHTA and FQGTGA. Under 3 months was the duration of disease in ophthalmopathy patients, who also had a Clinical Activity Score of at least 3 and a NOSPECS grade of at least 4. Researchers barred patients who had uncontrolled infection, other autoimmune disease, pregnancy or lactation. Using RNA transcripts as the source, TCR beta CDR3 regions were amplified. The TCR CDR3 was amplified in a first-round RT-PCR using the HTBI primer set. TCRdb reprocessed the multiplex PCR reads via MiXCR and lists one record per CDR3 protein. The table records fewer than 750,000 distinct CDR3 sequences, approximately 14% of them present only once. This clonotype was picked up many times.

Sequenced material: blood. This TCR came from a woman aged 45-60 years with Graves' ophthalmopathy. The chain uses TRBV7-3 and TRBJ2-1; possible D gene TRBD2, 6 bases. The CDR3 DNA sequence: TGTGCCAGCAGCGCCCGACTAGTCGATGAGCAGTTCTTC. Its translation: CASSARLVDEQFF.